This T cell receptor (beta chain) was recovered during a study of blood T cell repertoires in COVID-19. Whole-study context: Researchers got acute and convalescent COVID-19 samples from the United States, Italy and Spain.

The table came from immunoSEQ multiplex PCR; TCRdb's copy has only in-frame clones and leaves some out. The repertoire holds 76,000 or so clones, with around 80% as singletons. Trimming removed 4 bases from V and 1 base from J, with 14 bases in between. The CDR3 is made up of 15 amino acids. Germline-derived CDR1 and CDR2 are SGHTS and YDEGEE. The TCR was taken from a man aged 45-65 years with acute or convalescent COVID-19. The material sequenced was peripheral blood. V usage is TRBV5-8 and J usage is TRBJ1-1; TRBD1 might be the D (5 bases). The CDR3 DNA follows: TGTGCCAGCAGCCTGTTCCTTGGACAGAACACTGAAGCTTTCTTT. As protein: CASSLFLGQNTEAFF.